This TCR beta chain was found in a study of T cell repertoires in cytomegalovirus infection. This CDR3 spans 22 amino acids. Germline V lookup: CDR1 SQVTM, CDR2 ANQGSEA. Losses at the gene ends were 3 bases for V and 6 bases for J; bases not matched to a gene: 31. At least ten counts were recorded for this clonotype. The antigen remains undetermined. TCRdb re-called the reads through MiXCR, storing one row per CDR3 protein. The data contain more than 75,000 distinct CDR3 sequences, 25% to 30% of them singletons. The chain has TRBV29-1 and TRBJ2-3; 9 bases align to TRBD2. The source of this sequence is a human donor in good health (CMV status not recorded). Some clones in this sample may be carry-over from other donors' samples. Material: CD8+ T cells from cultured PBMCs, obtained from culture after CMV antigen stimulation. As DNA, the CDR3 is TGCAGCGTTGACGGGCTAGCGGGCCCGCGGGAGAGCCCGCGGGGGGGCCTGGATACGCAGTATTTT. It yields the protein CSVDGLAGPRESPRGGLDTQYF.